The 5 T cell receptor beta chains below all came from one sample that was sequenced in a study of control samples from healthy donors and cancer patients. Repertoires were generated with immunoSEQ multiplex PCR, while TCRdb's copy carries only in-frame clones and drops some. The table shows 100,000 to 120,000 clones, with roughly 90% occurring only once. The specimen sequenced was PBMCs. Receptors were obtained from a woman aged 55-70 years with lung cancer.

In this sample, this clone turned up a few times. The J gene is TRBJ1-2, the V gene TRBV5-5; D not certain. The CDR3 spans 11 residues. With 3 bases removed from V and 9 bases from J, the gap between germline ends came to 9 bases. Germline CDR1 is SGHKS and CDR2 is YYEKEE (reference sequence). The CDR3 DNA follows: TGTGCCAGCAGCTCCGCTACCCGCTACACCTTC. Encoded protein: CASSSATRYTF. The full variable domain, completed using reference TRBV5-5 and TRBJ1-2, is DAGVTQSPTHLIKTRGQQVTLRCSPISGHKSVSWYQQVLGQGPQFIFQYYEKEERGRGNFPDRFSARQFPNYSSELNVNALLLGDSALYLCASSSATRYTFGSGTRLTVV.

This chain links TRBV18 with TRBJ1-2, with D perhaps TRBD1 (5 bases). The CDR3 consists of 15 residues. CDR1 is KGHSH and CDR2 is LQKENI in the germline V gene. The V and J ends lost 2 bases and 3 bases respectively, with 13 bases between them. The CDR3 bases are TGTGCCAGCTCACCAAATCTCCCGGGGGACTATGGCTACACCTTC. Encoded protein: CASSPNLPGDYGYTF. Variable domain in full (rest from reference TRBV18 and TRBJ1-2): NAGVMQNPRHLVRRRGQEARLRCSPMKGHSHVYWYRQLPEEGLKFMVYLQKENIIDESGMPKERFSAEFPKEGPSILRIQQVVRGDSAAYFCASSPNLPGDYGYTFGSGTRLTVV.

The CDR3 DNA reads as TGTGCCAGTAGTACTCCGGGACAGCGGGACACTGAAGCTTTCTTT. Translation gives CASSTPGQRDTEAFF. J is TRBJ1-1 and V is TRBV19; 7 bases are a match to TRBD1. J was trimmed by 3 bases and V by 4 bases; bases with no gene match: 8. This CDR3 has 15 residues. The germline V gene encodes CDR1 LNHDA and CDR2 SQIVND (reference sequence).

J is TRBJ1-6 and V is TRBV11-2; D gene uncertain. V gave up 5 bases and J gave up 6 bases, with 17 bases separating them. The germline V gene encodes CDR1 SGHAT and CDR2 FQNNGV. The CDR3 is 16 residues long. Written as DNA, the CDR3 is TGTGCCAGCAGCCTCGTCTTTGGTGCTAGTAATTCACCCCTCCACTTT. Protein product: CASSLVFGASNSPLHF. The full variable domain, in which reference TRBV11-2 and TRBJ1-6 provide the parts outside the CDR3, is EAGVAQSPRYKIIEKRQSVAFWCNPISGHATLYWYQQILGQGPKLLIQFQNNGVVDDSQLPKDRFSAERLKGVDSTLKIQPAKLEDSAVYLCASSLVFGASNSPLHFGNGTRLTVT.

The rearrangement uses TRBV5-4 and TRBJ1-1; TRBD1 might be the D (6 bases). V was shortened by 4 bases and J by 7 bases, with 14 bases between the two germline ends. The germline V gene has CDR1 SGHNT and CDR2 YYREEE (reference sequence). The CDR3 loop spans 13 amino acids. CDR3 loop: CASSPGTTNEAFF. The CDR3 DNA reads as TGTGCCAGCAGCCCGGGGACAACAAATGAAGCTTTCTTT.